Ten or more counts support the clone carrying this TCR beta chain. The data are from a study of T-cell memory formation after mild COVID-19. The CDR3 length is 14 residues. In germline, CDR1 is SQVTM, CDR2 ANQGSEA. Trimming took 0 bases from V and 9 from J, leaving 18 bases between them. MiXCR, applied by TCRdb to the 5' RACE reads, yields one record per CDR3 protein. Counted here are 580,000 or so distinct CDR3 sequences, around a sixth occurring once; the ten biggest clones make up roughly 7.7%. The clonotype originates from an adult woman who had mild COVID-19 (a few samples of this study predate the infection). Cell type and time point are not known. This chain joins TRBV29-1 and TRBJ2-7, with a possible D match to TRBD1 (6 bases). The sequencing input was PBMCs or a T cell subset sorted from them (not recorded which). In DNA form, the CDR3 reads TGCAGCGTTGAAGAAGAACAGGGTACCCTGAGGCAGTACTTC. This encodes CSVEEEQGTLRQYF.